The text below deals with one T cell receptor beta chain. A junction end diverges from the germline sequence, so it may reflect a read error. Per the germline V gene, CDR1 is MDHEN and CDR2 is SYDVKM. The CDR3 contains 12 residues. Only in-frame clones appear in the TCRdb table, and some are missing; sequencing was by immunoSEQ multiplex PCR. The sample includes approximately 60,000 clones, around nine tenths of them seen just once. This sample is part of a study of T cell changes during pregnancy in multiple sclerosis. Sequencing input: peripheral blood from another person, used as feeder cells. The receptor was isolated from a human donor whose cells served as feeder cells for cultures in a pregnancy study. V and J are TRBV28 and TRBJ2-3, with 15 bases fitting TRBD2. CDR3 sequence (DNA): TGCGGGACTAGCGGGAGGACAGATACGCAGTATTTT. This gives the protein CGTSGRTDTQYF.